The 28 T cell receptor beta chains given below trace back to one sample, sequenced in a study of neurological immune-mediated disorders. MiXCR was run by TCRdb on the 5' RACE reads, yielding one entry per CDR3 protein. Of about 33,000 distinct CDR3 sequences listed, approximately 1.5% are singletons. The sample was PBMCs. All receptors come from a woman between 25 and 40 years old with multiple sclerosis.

Ten or more counts support this clonotype. This sequence joins TRBV6-5 and TRBJ1-1; D is unclear. Trimming cost V 6 bases and J 1 base, with 12 bases left between them. This CDR3 region has 14 residues. Per germline, CDR1 MNHEY and CDR2 SVGAGI. Here the CDR3 reads CASSRSVGNTEAFF. CDR3 DNA sequence: TGTGCCAGCAGCCGATCAGTGGGGAACACTGAAGCTTTCTTT.

This clonotype was picked up many times. V gene TRBV3-1 combines with J gene TRBJ1-2; 12 bases fit TRBD1. CDR3 length equals 14 residues. The germline gives CDR1 LGHDT, CDR2 YNNKEL (reference sequence). The V segment lost 5 bases and the J segment 7 bases; nucleotides outside the gene matches: 5. The DNA of the CDR3 is TGTGCCAGCAGCAGGGGACAGGGGGCCGGTGGCTACACCTTC. It yields the protein CASSRGQGAGGYTF.

The sample holds many counts of this clonotype. It is likely a read error, because the conserved phenylalanine at the end of the CDR3 is missing. This chain uses TRBV6-5 with TRBJ1-1; TRBD1 is a possible D gene (5 bases). This CDR3 region has 16 residues. V was pared by 6 bases and J by 4 bases, with 21 bases between. Germline V gene lookup returns CDR1 MNHEY and CDR2 SVGAGI. CDR3 amino acids: CASSAAVGGGGTEAFC. CDR3 DNA: TGTGCCAGCAGCGCAGCTGTGGGGGGGGGAGGCACTGAAGCTTTCTGT.

This clonotype was seen at least ten times. The chain employs TRBV6-5 and TRBJ1-5; D possibly corresponds to TRBD1 (6 bases). V gave up 8 bases and J gave up 4 bases, with 12 bases separating them. Germline-derived CDR1 and CDR2 are MNHEY and SVGAGI. The CDR3 consists of 13 residues. The CDR3 DNA is TGTGCCAGCTCTAACACAGGGAATCAGCCCCAGCATTTT. This gives the protein CASSNTGNQPQHF.

This clonotype was counted many times. The genes are TRBV20-1 and TRBJ1-2; 9 bases are shared with TRBD1. CDR3 length: 14 residues. Unmatched junction bases numbered 6, after V lost 6 bases and J lost 1 base. Per the germline V gene, CDR1 is DFQATT and CDR2 is SNEGSKA (reference sequence). CDR3 in DNA: TGCAGTGCCAGATGGACAGGGGTTAACTATGGCTACACCTTC. Its protein is CSARWTGVNYGYTF.

This clonotype appeared many times. The chain joins TRBV7-9 to TRBJ2-1; 10 bases line up with TRBD1. The V and J ends lost 3 bases and 4 bases, in that order; junction bases with no gene match: 6. The germline CDR1 and CDR2 sequences are SEHNR and FQNEAQ (reference sequence). The CDR3 is made up of 16 amino acids. DNA for the CDR3: TGTGCCAGCAGCTTTTCCCCGGGACAGGGGTACAATGAGCAGTTCTTC. Protein product: CASSFSPGQGYNEQFF.

This clonotype has ten or more counts. The chain employs TRBV9 and TRBJ2-3, with 9 nucleotides matching TRBD2. The CDR3 covers 14 residues. Trimming cost V 1 base and J 4 bases; bases outside gene matches: 1. Germline values: CDR1 SGDLS, CDR2 YYNGEE. CDR3: CASSVLAGSDTQYF. CDR3 DNA: TGTGCCAGCAGCGTACTAGCGGGGTCAGATACGCAGTATTTT.

This clonotype was recorded many times. V usage is TRBV5-1 and J usage is TRBJ2-7; D remains unclear. V was trimmed by 3 bases and J by 2 bases, leaving 15 bases between them. CDR1 and CDR2 from the germline V gene are SGHRS and YFSETQ. The CDR3 totals 15 residues. The CDR3 protein is CASSSGVGGTYEQYF. For the CDR3, the DNA is TGCGCCAGCAGCTCCGGAGTTGGCGGAACCTACGAGCAGTACTTC.

This clonotype was seen many times. The gene calls are TRBV7-2 and TRBJ2-3; D perhaps matches TRBD2 (6 bases). V lost 5 bases and J 2 bases, leaving 11 bases between the germline ends. The germline V gene encodes CDR1 SGHTA and CDR2 FQGNSA. This CDR3 comprises 14 residues. CDR3 sequence: CASSARDFTDTQYF. CDR3 DNA sequence: TGTGCCAGCAGCGCCCGGGACTTCACAGATACGCAGTATTTT.

This clonotype was found many times. The chain uses TRBV20-1 and TRBJ2-5; 8 bases line up with TRBD2. The V gene's germline CDR1 is DFQATT and CDR2 SNEGSKA (reference sequence). CDR3 length equals 14 residues. J lost 5 bases, V lost 5 bases, and 10 bases had no gene match. CDR3 loop: CSAGPLAGLETQYF. The CDR3 nucleotides read TGCAGTGCTGGCCCCCTAGCGGGTCTGGAGACCCAGTACTTC.

This clonotype appeared many times. J is TRBJ2-5 and V is TRBV5-1, with D perhaps matching TRBD1 (6 bases). Per the germline V gene, CDR1 is SGHRS and CDR2 is YFSETQ. Between the trimmed V and J ends, which lost 0 bases and 4 bases, there was a span of 7 bases. The CDR3 totals 13 residues. CDR3 sequence: CASSLGGGETQYF. The CDR3, as DNA: TGCGCCAGCAGCTTGGGAGGGGGAGAGACCCAGTACTTC.

In its sample, this clonotype was seen many times. This rearrangement joins TRBV2 to TRBJ2-5; D remains unclear. The CDR3 totals 16 residues. Per the germline V gene, CDR1 is SNHLY and CDR2 is FYNNEI. V was pared by 1 base and J by 5 bases, with 17 bases between. CDR3 loop: CASSEGTPRLGETQYF. Written as DNA, the CDR3 is TGTGCCAGCAGTGAAGGCACTCCGCGTCTGGGGGAGACCCAGTACTTC.

Ten or more counts support this clonotype. The J gene is TRBJ2-2, the V gene TRBV5-1; tentative D call: TRBD2 (5 bases). The V gene's germline CDR1 is SGHRS and CDR2 YFSETQ. V lost 0 bases and J 2 bases, leaving 11 bases between the germline ends. The CDR3 runs to 16 residues. CDR3 in amino acids: CASSLEVRLNTGELFF. The CDR3 DNA reads TGCGCCAGCAGCTTGGAAGTCCGACTAAACACCGGGGAGCTGTTTTTT.

This clonotype was detected ten times or more. The chain links TRBV20-1 to TRBJ1-1; TRBD1 agrees at 7 bases. CDR3 size: 14 residues. V lost 7 bases to trimming and J lost 0 bases; unmatched junction nucleotides: 8. Germline V gene data show CDR1 as DFQATT and CDR2 as SNEGSKA (reference sequence). This CDR3 is CSVITGDLNTEAFF. The CDR3 DNA reads TGCAGTGTTATTACAGGGGACTTGAACACTGAAGCTTTCTTT.

This clonotype was seen repeatedly, ten times or more. The chain is built from TRBV24-1 and TRBJ1-5; a possible D gene is TRBD1 (5 bases). CDR3 length: 13 amino acids. Germline V CDR1 and CDR2: KGHDR, SFDVKD. Trimming left V 4 bases short and J 6 bases short, with 9 bases between. The CDR3 DNA reads as TGTGCCACCAGTGACCGGGGCGGTCAGCCCCAGCATTTT. This sequence encodes CATSDRGGQPQHF.

This clonotype was seen at least ten times. The CDR3 nucleotides are TGTGCCAGCAGCCAAGATTTCGGGGGTGGCACTGAAGCTTTCTTT. Translated, it gives CASSQDFGGGTEAFF. The chain has TRBV3-1 and TRBJ1-1, with D perhaps TRBD1 (5 bases). V was trimmed by 0 bases and J by 4 bases, leaving 12 bases between them. There are 15 residues in the CDR3. The germline CDR1 and CDR2 sequences are LGHDT and YNNKEL (reference sequence).

This clonotype showed up many times. The V call is TRBV25-1, the J call TRBJ1-1; possibly TRBD1 for D (6 bases). The CDR3 runs 14 residues. The germline CDR1 and CDR2 sequences are MGHDK and SYGVNS. V lost 2 bases and J lost 3, with 10 bases in between. CDR3: CASSERGSYTEAFF. CDR3 DNA sequence: TGTGCCAGCAGTGAAAGGGGGAGTTACACTGAAGCTTTCTTT.

This clonotype appeared many times. This chain links TRBV2 with TRBJ1-1; no clear D gene. V was pared by 2 bases and J by 0 bases, with 10 bases between. The CDR3 extends over 15 amino acids. Germline CDR1 and CDR2: SNHLY and FYNNEI. The CDR3 spells CASSEWVTMNTEAFF. The CDR3 bases are TGTGCCAGCAGTGAATGGGTAACTATGAACACTGAAGCTTTCTTT.

This clonotype came up many times. The CDR3 DNA follows: TGCGCCAGCAGCGCCGGATCGGCTAACTATGGCTACACCTTC. Translating gives CASSAGSANYGYTF. V and J are TRBV5-1 and TRBJ1-2; D is ambiguous. CDR3 size: 14 residues. CDR1 and CDR2 (germline): SGHRS, YFSETQ. V gave up 4 bases and J gave up 0 bases, with 10 bases separating them. The entire variable domain, with the rest obtained from reference TRBV5-1 and TRBJ1-2, is as follows: KAGVTQTPRYLIKTRGQQVTLSCSPISGHRSVSWYQQTPGQGLQFLFEYFSETQRNKGNFPGRFSGRQFSNSRSEMNVSTLELGDSALYLCASSAGSANYGYTFGSGTRLTVV.

This clonotype was recorded a few times. The V call is TRBV7-6, the J call TRBJ2-5, with D tentatively TRBD1 (5 bases). Looked up from germline, CDR1 is SGHVS and CDR2 is FNYEAQ. V was trimmed by 3 bases and J by 5 bases, leaving 16 bases between them. This CDR3 has 15 residues. The CDR3 coding sequence is TGTGCCAGCAGCTTTGGGGCAGGAAGTTTGGAGACCCAGTACTTC. Translated: CASSFGAGSLETQYF.

This clonotype was counted ten times or more. The chain is built from TRBV9 and TRBJ2-3; TRBD1 is a possible D gene (5 bases). Trimming removed 3 bases from V and 5 bases from J, with 10 bases in between. The CDR3 covers 13 residues. CDR1 is SGDLS and CDR2 is YYNGEE in the germline V gene. The CDR3 loop reads CASSGLREDTQYF. The CDR3 coding sequence is TGTGCCAGCAGCGGCCTCAGGGAAGATACGCAGTATTTT.

This clonotype has at least ten counts. The chain carries TRBV7-2 and TRBJ2-7, with D perhaps TRBD1 or TRBD2 (5 bases each). This CDR3 has 20 residues. Trimming left V 0 bases short and J 3 bases short, with 27 bases between. Germline CDR1 and CDR2: SGHTA and FQGNSA. The CDR3 region has the DNA TGTGCCAGCAGCTTAGCGTTCCACTACCTTACGGGGACGGTCAACTACGAGCAGTACTTC. Translated: CASSLAFHYLTGTVNYEQYF.

This clonotype was counted ten times or more. The chain has TRBV7-9 and TRBJ1-2, with D maybe TRBD1 (5 bases). This CDR3 is built from 14 residues. The germline gives CDR1 SEHNR, CDR2 FQNEAQ (reference sequence). V lost 5 bases and J lost 5, with 15 bases in between. CDR3 protein: CASSTETAPYGYTF. As DNA, the CDR3 is TGTGCCAGCAGCACCGAGACAGCGCCTTATGGCTACACCTTC.

This clonotype was picked up many times. The chain employs TRBV6-2 or TRBV6-3 and TRBJ1-1, with D unresolved. Per germline, CDR1 MNHEY and CDR2 SVGEGT. V lost 0 bases, J lost 6 bases, and 11 bases lay in between. CDR3 size: 14 residues. The CDR3 region is CASSYSGAGSEAFF. In DNA, the CDR3 is TGTGCCAGCAGTTACTCGGGCGCGGGCTCTGAAGCTTTCTTT.

In its sample, this clonotype was seen many times. Written as DNA, the CDR3 is TGTGCCAGCAGCCCAGCCGGGAACTATGGCTACACCTTC. This gives the protein CASSPAGNYGYTF. This rearrangement joins TRBV12-3 or TRBV12-4 to TRBJ1-2, with D hard to call. Between the trimmed V and J ends, which lost 6 bases and 2 bases, there was a span of 10 bases. The CDR3 consists of 13 residues.

This clonotype came up many times. The chain has TRBV7-9 and TRBJ2-5, with 7 bases fitting TRBD1. CDR3 length: 15 residues. CDR1 SEHNR and CDR2 FQNEAQ come from the germline V gene (reference sequence). J lost 6 bases, V lost 5 bases, and 12 bases had no gene match. CDR3 in DNA: TGTGCCAGCAGCCTTATAGGGGACAGCAAACAGACCCAGTACTTC. Translating it yields CASSLIGDSKQTQYF.

The sample holds many counts of this clonotype. The rearrangement uses TRBV7-2 and TRBJ1-1; 9 bases align to TRBD1. V trimming: 5 bases; J trimming: 11 bases; junction bases outside the gene matches: 6. Germline values: CDR1 SGHTA, CDR2 FQGNSA. CDR3 length: 12 residues. In DNA, the CDR3 is TGTGCCAGCAGCCGTCGACAGGGGGGGGCTTTCTTT. It codes for CASSRRQGGAFF.

In its sample, this clonotype was seen many times. The rearrangement joins TRBV20-1 to TRBJ1-5; tentative D call: TRBD1 (6 bases). Germline CDR1 is DFQATT and CDR2 is SNEGSKA (reference sequence). This CDR3 has 15 amino acids. Trimming pared 4 bases from V and 6 bases from J, leaving 19 bases between. This chain's CDR3 is CSATKGNRDRQPQHF. CDR3 sequence (DNA): TGCAGTGCTACGAAAGGAAACAGGGATCGTCAGCCCCAGCATTTT.